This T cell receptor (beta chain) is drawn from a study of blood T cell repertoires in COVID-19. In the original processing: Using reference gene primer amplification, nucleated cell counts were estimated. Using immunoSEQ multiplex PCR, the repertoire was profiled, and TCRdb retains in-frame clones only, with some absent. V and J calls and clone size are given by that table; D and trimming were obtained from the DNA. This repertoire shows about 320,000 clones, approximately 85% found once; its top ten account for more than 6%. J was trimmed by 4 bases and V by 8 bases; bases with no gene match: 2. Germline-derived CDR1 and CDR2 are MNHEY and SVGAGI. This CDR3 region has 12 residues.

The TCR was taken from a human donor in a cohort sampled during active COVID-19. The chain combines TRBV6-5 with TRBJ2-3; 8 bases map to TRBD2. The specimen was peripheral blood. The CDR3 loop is CASAGGADTQYF. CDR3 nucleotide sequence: TGTGCCAGCGCGGGGGGCGCAGATACGCAGTATTTT.